This passage covers 23 T cell receptor beta chains from one sample sequenced in a study of identical twins. TCRdb redid the calling of the 5' RACE reads with MiXCR, one entry per CDR3 protein. In the table there are more than 1.5 million distinct CDR3 sequences, under 35% of which are singletons. The material sequenced was cord blood. These receptor sequences come from a newborn girl in good health.

The J gene is TRBJ1-4, the V gene TRBV7-8, with TRBD1 matching over 8 bases. The CDR3 runs to 20 residues. CDR1 is SGHVS and CDR2 is FQNEAQ in the germline V gene. V dropped 1 base and J dropped 0; count of bases not matched to a gene: 13. The CDR3 region has the DNA TGTGCCAGCAGCTTAGTAGTTGGCACAGGGGGTGCCTCAACTAATGAAAAACTGTTTTTT. Translation: CASSLVVGTGGASTNEKLFF.

This sequence joins TRBV6-4 and TRBJ2-5; 10 nucleotides agree with TRBD1. CDR1 and CDR2 from the germline V gene are MRHNA and SNTAGT. The CDR3 contains 16 residues. V shed 0 bases and J 11 bases; nucleotides not matched to a gene: 12. The CDR3 coding sequence is TGTGCCAGCAGTGACTCCGGGACAGGGGCACGGCATGAGCAGTACTTC. This sequence encodes CASSDSGTGARHEQYF.

Ten or more counts support this clonotype. The chain combines TRBV7-2 with TRBJ2-1; 10 bases align to TRBD2. The germline gives CDR1 SGHTA, CDR2 FQGNSA. The trim removed 3 bases at V and 2 bases at J, leaving 7 bases unmatched. The CDR3 contains 17 residues. For the CDR3, the DNA is TGTGCCAGCAGCTTTCCGCTCAGCGGGGGGGCCTACAATGAGCAGTTCTTC. This sequence encodes CASSFPLSGGAYNEQFF.

Notes on this clonotype: A read error is possible here, since a much larger clone lies one base away. The rearrangement joins TRBV10-3 to TRBJ2-7; D is undetermined. The CDR3 consists of 16 residues. Germline CDR1 is ENHRY and CDR2 is SYGVKD. Trimming cost V 4 bases and J 7 bases, with 23 bases left between them. The CDR3 reads CAISAKGFGSYNEQYF. CDR3 DNA sequence: TGTGCCATCAGTGCGAAGGGTTTCGGCTCCTACAATGAGCAGTACTTC.

The chain uses TRBV20-1 and TRBJ1-5; tentatively, D is TRBD1 (6 bases). The V gene lost 6 bases and the J gene lost 0 bases, with 9 bases spanning the gap. CDR1 is DFQATT and CDR2 is SNEGSKA in the germline V gene (reference sequence). The CDR3 totals 13 residues. The CDR3 DNA reads TGCAGTGCGACAGGTCATAGCAATCAGCCCCAGCATTTT. Translated, it gives CSATGHSNQPQHF.

This clonotype came up many times. The rearrangement links TRBV2 to TRBJ1-2, with a possible D match to TRBD1 (5 bases). CDR3 size: 13 residues. Trimming removed 1 base at V and 6 bases at J, with 9 bases between. Looked up from germline, CDR1 is SNHLY and CDR2 is FYNNEI. CDR3 in amino acids: CASSEGQGDGYTF. The CDR3 bases are TGTGCCAGCAGTGAAGGTCAGGGAGATGGCTACACCTTC.

The chain carries TRBV5-1 and TRBJ2-7, with 7 bases lining up with TRBD2. Germline assignment: CDR1 SGHRS and CDR2 YFSETQ. Trimming removed 0 bases from V and 6 bases from J; junction bases left unmatched: 9. The CDR3 length is 15 residues. The CDR3, as DNA: TGCGCCAGCAGCTTGGGCCTAGCGGTGGGAGGCGAGCAGTACTTC. Translating it yields CASSLGLAVGGEQYF.

In this sample, this clonotype turned up a few times. The CDR3 is CASSHGTEGYYGYTF. As DNA, the CDR3 is TGTGCCAGCAGCCACGGGACGGAGGGCTACTATGGCTACACCTTC. J is TRBJ1-2 and V is TRBV11-2, with D possibly being TRBD1 (5 bases). CDR1 is SGHAT, CDR2 FQNNGV, per germline. V was trimmed by 5 bases and J by 3 bases, leaving 16 bases between them. CDR3 length equals 15 residues.

The chain uses TRBV28 and TRBJ2-1, with 7 bases that match TRBD2. TRBJ2-7 explains the end of the DNA better; the J call may be wrong. The germline gives CDR1 MDHEN, CDR2 SYDVKM. This CDR3 is 15 amino acids long. CDR3 loop: CASSFTLAEYNEQYF. DNA of the CDR3: TGTGCCAGCAGTTTTACCCTAGCGGAGTACAATGAGCAGTACTTC.

The chain joins TRBV28 to TRBJ2-5; 7 positions agree with TRBD1. Germline CDR1 is MDHEN and CDR2 is SYDVKM. The J segment lost 11 bases and the V segment lost 6 bases, leaving 15 bases of the junction unmatched. The CDR3 is 14 residues long. CDR3: CASRQDRPLGEQYF. CDR3 DNA sequence: TGTGCCAGCAGACAGGACAGGCCTCTGGGAGAGCAGTACTTC. Full variable domain (missing parts from reference TRBV28 and TRBJ2-5): DVKVTQSSRYLVKRTGEKVFLECVQDMDHENMFWYRQDPGLGLRLIYFSYDVKMKEKGDIPEGYSVSREKKERFSLILESASTNQTSMYLCASRQDRPLGEQYFGPGTRLLVL.

The chain employs TRBV20-1 and TRBJ2-3; 13 bases agree with TRBD2. V was clipped by 1 base and J by 2 bases; unmatched bases: 3. Germline CDR1 is DFQATT and CDR2 is SNEGSKA (reference sequence). The CDR3 is 16 amino acids. CDR3 in DNA: TGCAGTGCTAGAGGACTAGCGGGAGGTTACACAGATACGCAGTATTTT. It is translated as CSARGLAGGYTDTQYF.

The J gene is TRBJ2-3, the V gene TRBV12-3 or TRBV12-4; TRBD2 agrees at 13 bases. The CDR3 is 19 residues long. Trimming at V came to 4 bases and at J to 0 bases, leaving 10 bases not matched to a gene. CDR3 amino acids: CASSSRVGTSGTSTDTQYF. CDR3 bases: TGTGCCAGCAGTTCCCGGGTAGGGACTAGCGGGACTAGCACAGATACGCAGTATTTT.

The chain carries TRBV6-6 and TRBJ2-1; 9 nucleotides agree with TRBD1. The DNA end lines up better with TRBJ2-7; the J call may be wrong. Germline V CDR1 and CDR2: MNHNY, SVGAGI (reference sequence). CDR3 size: 14 residues. The CDR3 loop reads CASNRDREDNEQYF. DNA for the CDR3: TGTGCCAGCAATCGGGACAGGGAGGACAATGAGCAGTACTTC.

The J gene is TRBJ2-1, the V gene TRBV25-1; 9 bases are shared with TRBD1. Germline CDR1 MGHDK, CDR2 SYGVNS. V gave up 4 bases and J gave up 5 bases; unmatched junction bases: 6. The CDR3 extends over 15 amino acids. This CDR3 reads CASSAWGQGNNEQFF. CDR3 DNA: TGTGCCAGCAGTGCGTGGGGACAGGGTAACAATGAGCAGTTCTTC.

This clonotype showed up just a few times. V and J are TRBV7-9 and TRBJ2-1; D is perhaps TRBD1 (6 bases). Trimming pared 7 bases from V and 4 bases from J, leaving 11 bases between. Per the germline V gene, CDR1 is SEHNR and CDR2 is FQNEAQ (reference sequence). The CDR3 extends over 13 amino acids. This chain's CDR3 is CASTKGEYNEQFF. CDR3 DNA: TGTGCCAGCACCAAGGGGGAGTACAATGAGCAGTTCTTC.

The gene calls are TRBV14 and TRBJ2-1; a possible D gene is TRBD2 (5 bases). The end of the DNA fits TRBJ2-7 better, so the J call may be wrong. Germline CDR1 reads SGHDN; CDR2 reads FVKESK. The CDR3 runs 16 residues. The CDR3: CASSQDWWETYNEQYF. In DNA, the CDR3 is TGTGCCAGCAGCCAAGATTGGTGGGAGACCTACAATGAGCAGTACTTC.

This rearrangement joins TRBV29-1 to TRBJ2-5, with TRBD2 matching 9 bases. The CDR3 loop spans 14 amino acids. In germline, CDR1 is SQVTM, CDR2 ANQGSEA. The V gene end was trimmed by 5 bases and the J gene end by 11 bases; junction bases not matched to a gene: 15. CDR3 DNA sequence: TGCAGCGTTTATGGGCTAGCGGGGTACAATGAGCAGTACTTC. It is translated as CSVYGLAGYNEQYF.

This clonotype was detected only a few times. This rearrangement joins TRBV7-8 to TRBJ2-4; maybe TRBD1 (7 bases). The end of the DNA aligns better with TRBJ2-7, so the J call may be wrong. Germline values: CDR1 SGHVS, CDR2 FQNEAQ. CDR3 length: 14 residues. The CDR3 DNA reads as TGTGCCAGCAGCTCAGGGGGACTCACCTACGAGCAGTACTTC. Its translation is CASSSGGLTYEQYF.

This clonotype was recorded a few times. This chain connects TRBV27 to TRBJ2-7; perhaps TRBD2 as D (6 bases). CDR1 is MNHEY and CDR2 is SMNVEV in the germline V gene (reference sequence). With 4 bases removed from V and 0 bases from J, the gap between germline ends came to 10 bases. The CDR3 sequence is 14 residues long. CDR3 bases: TGTGCCAGCAGTTCGCACGGGAGCTCCTACGAGCAGTACTTC. Translation gives CASSSHGSSYEQYF.

The chain links TRBV20-1 to TRBJ1-2; D gene unclear. Trimming took off 5 bases at V and 4 bases at J, with 11 bases between the two ends. This CDR3 is built from 12 residues. From germline, CDR1 is DFQATT and CDR2 SNEGSKA (reference sequence). CDR3 residues: CSAFPDTYGYTF. In nucleotides, the CDR3 is TGCAGTGCTTTCCCTGACACCTATGGCTACACCTTC.

This clonotype appeared a few times. The CDR3 DNA sequence: TGTGCCAGCAGCCACCACTTGACGTCCTACAATGAGCAGTTCTTC. Translation gives CASSHHLTSYNEQFF. V usage is TRBV2 and J usage is TRBJ2-1; no reliable D call. With 6 bases removed from V and 1 base from J, the gap between germline ends came to 13 bases. The CDR3 is 15 amino acids. Germline CDR1 SNHLY, CDR2 FYNNEI. Drawing the rest from reference TRBV2 and TRBJ2-1, the complete variable domain is EPEVTQTPSHQVTQMGQEVILRCVPISNHLYFYWYRQILGQKVEFLVSFYNNEISEKSEIFDDQFSVERPDGSNFTLKIRSTKLEDSAMYFCASSHHLTSYNEQFFGPGTRLTVL.

This clonotype was seen a few times. CDR3 coding DNA: TGCGCCAGCAGTTTGATTGCCACGGGACTTCGCACAGATACGCAGTATTTT. As protein: CASSLIATGLRTDTQYF. The rearrangement links TRBV5-1 to TRBJ2-3, with a weak D call TRBD2 (6 bases). The length of the CDR3 is 17 residues. V was cut by 5 bases and J by 1 base, with 20 bases left in between. CDR1 is SGHRS, CDR2 YFSETQ, per germline.

The chain links TRBV7-9 to TRBJ1-1, with D unresolved. CDR3 length: 11 amino acids. The V end lost 10 bases, the J end lost 8 bases, and 14 bases lay between the germline ends. Germline values: CDR1 SEHNR, CDR2 FQNEAQ (reference sequence). CDR3 sequence reads: CATIQVGEAFF. CDR3 in DNA: TGTGCCACCATCCAGGTAGGGGAAGCTTTCTTT.